The 23 T cell receptor beta chains presented below share a single source sample, sequenced in a study of T cell responses to AZD1222 COVID-19 vaccine. The repertoire was sequenced with immunoSEQ multiplex PCR; TCRdb's copy has only in-frame clones and lacks some. Here the sample spans fewer than 140,000 clones, about nine tenths being singletons. This specimen was peripheral blood, taken on day 0 of AZD1222 vaccination. These receptor sequences come from an adult in good health.

The chain couples TRBV28 to TRBJ1-2, with a weak D call TRBD1 (5 bases). V shed 7 bases and J shed 4 bases, with 16 bases lying between them. CDR3 length: 14 amino acids. Germline-derived CDR1 and CDR2 are MDHEN and SYDVKM. The CDR3 here is CASTPQGLRYGYTF. In DNA form, the CDR3 reads TGTGCCAGCACTCCGCAGGGCCTTCGCTATGGCTACACCTTC.

This clone showed up just a few times. V gene TRBV3-1 (or the pseudogene TRBV3-2) combines with J gene TRBJ1-2, with 9 nucleotides matching TRBD1. The CDR3 totals 15 residues. Germline V CDR1 and CDR2: LGHDT, YNNKEL (reference sequence). V lost 2 bases, J lost 8 bases, and 9 bases stayed unmatched. The CDR3 DNA is TGTGCCAGCAGCCAAACCGGGACAGGGACAGGCGGCTACACCTTC. Protein product: CASSQTGTGTGGYTF.

This chain links TRBV7-2 with TRBJ1-1; D possibly corresponds to TRBD1 (6 bases). The germline gives CDR1 SGHTA, CDR2 FQGNSA. V was pared by 3 bases and J by 6 bases, with 11 bases between. The CDR3 contains 13 residues. The CDR3 region is CASSFGEGAEAFF. CDR3 sequence (DNA): TGTGCCAGCAGCTTCGGGGAGGGGGCTGAAGCTTTCTTT.

This sequence joins TRBV10-2 and TRBJ1-1; TRBD1 agrees at 9 bases. Germline CDR1 is WSHSY and CDR2 is SAAADI. Trimming removed 8 bases from V and 0 bases from J; junction bases left unmatched: 4. The CDR3 contains 14 residues. The CDR3 coding sequence is TGCGCCAGCCGGACAGGGGTCTTGAACACTGAAGCTTTCTTT. Protein sequence: CASRTGVLNTEAFF.

This sequence joins TRBV6-6 and TRBJ2-5, with D perhaps being TRBD1 or TRBD2 (5 bases each). The CDR3 totals 12 residues. The V end was cut by 6 bases, the J end by 5 bases, with 10 bases between. Germline CDR1 and CDR2: MNHNY and SVGAGI (reference sequence). In DNA form, the CDR3 reads TGTGCCAGCAGACGAGAGGGGGAGACCCAGTACTTC. Amino acids: CASRREGETQYF.

This clone was observed a single time. In DNA, the CDR3 is TGTGCCAGTAGTTCCGGACAGTTTCAGCCCCAGCATTTT. This sequence encodes CASSSGQFQPQHF. The genes are TRBV19 and TRBJ1-5; perhaps TRBD1 as D (6 bases). Trimming pared 5 bases from V and 6 bases from J, leaving 11 bases between. From germline, CDR1 is LNHDA and CDR2 SQIVND (reference sequence). The CDR3 loop spans 13 amino acids. Filled out from reference TRBV19 and TRBJ1-5, the complete variable domain reads DGGITQSPKYLFRKEGQNVTLSCEQNLNHDAMYWYRQDPGQGLRLIYYSQIVNDFQKGDIAEGYSVSREKKESFPLTVTSAQKNPTAFYLCASSSGQFQPQHFGDGTRLSIL.

To note about this clone: This specimen includes other DNA sequences encoding the same CDR3. The chain employs TRBV7-2 and TRBJ2-2; unclear D gene. The CDR3 loop spans 12 amino acids. The V gene lost 4 bases and the J gene lost 3 bases, with 3 bases spanning the gap. Germline V CDR1 and CDR2: SGHTA, FQGNSA. CDR3 protein: CASSSYTGELFF. The CDR3 bases are TGTGCCAGCAGCTCCTACACCGGGGAGCTGTTTTTT.

This clone was counted at least ten times. This chain joins TRBV19 and TRBJ1-5; 9 bases fit TRBD1. The junction had 12 bases not matched to a gene; V was cut back by 4 bases and J by 5 bases. CDR1 and CDR2 from the germline V gene are LNHDA and SQIVND (reference sequence). CDR3 length: 17 amino acids. CDR3 region: CASSRGLGQGRHQPQHF. CDR3 nucleotide sequence: TGTGCCAGTAGTAGAGGCCTGGGACAGGGTCGCCATCAGCCCCAGCATTTT.

The chain carries TRBV3-1 (or the pseudogene TRBV3-2) and TRBJ2-3; 12 nucleotides match TRBD2. V was clipped by 5 bases and J by 6 bases; unmatched bases: 9. This CDR3 region has 16 residues. CDR1 is LGHDT, CDR2 YNNKEL, per germline (reference sequence). CDR3 residues: CASSSRTSGRPDTQYF. DNA for the CDR3: TGTGCCAGCAGCTCCCGCACTAGCGGGAGGCCCGATACGCAGTATTTT.

This clone has more than one count but fewer than ten. The J gene is TRBJ2-5, the V gene TRBV6-5, with TRBD2 matching over 7 bases. The CDR3 runs 12 residues. CDR1 is MNHEY, CDR2 SVGAGI, per germline. Losses at the gene ends were 11 bases for V and 4 bases for J; bases not matched to a gene: 7. CDR3 residues: CAGAWEGETQYF. The CDR3 DNA reads as TGTGCCGGTGCGTGGGAGGGAGAGACCCAGTACTTC.

This clone has a single count. The chain has TRBV7-9 and TRBJ1-1; D might be TRBD1 (5 bases). V was pared by 5 bases and J by 5 bases, with 15 bases between. This CDR3 has 14 residues. Per germline, CDR1 SEHNR and CDR2 FQNEAQ (reference sequence). CDR3 region: CASSGGGFRTEAFF. In DNA, the CDR3 is TGTGCCAGCAGCGGGGGAGGCTTCCGGACTGAAGCTTTCTTT.

Comments on this clone: One end of the junction does not line up with germline, which may come from a read error. V gene TRBV5-1 combines with J gene TRBJ2-6, with D unclear. Germline V CDR1 and CDR2: SGHRS, YFSETQ. The CDR3 contains 13 residues. The CDR3, as DNA: TGCGCCAGCACCTTGTCTGGGGCCAACGTCCTGACTTTC. Translation: CASTLSGANVLTF.

The J gene is TRBJ2-7, the V gene TRBV5-1; D might be TRBD1 or TRBD2, each matching 7 bases. Germline CDR1 is SGHRS and CDR2 is YFSETQ. The CDR3 loop spans 15 amino acids. The V gene lost 4 bases and the J gene lost 1 base, with 15 bases spanning the gap. The CDR3 sequence is CASSQGGLPSYEQYF. The DNA of the CDR3 is TGCGCCAGCAGCCAGGGGGGGCTCCCATCCTACGAGCAGTACTTC.

This chain connects TRBV5-1 to TRBJ2-1; D is possibly TRBD2 (6 bases). The germline V and J ends were trimmed by 7 bases and 3 bases, with 8 bases remaining between them. The germline V gene has CDR1 SGHRS and CDR2 YFSETQ. The CDR3 spans 12 residues. This chain's CDR3 is CASGRNYNEQFF. For the CDR3, the DNA is TGCGCCAGCGGGAGGAACTACAATGAGCAGTTCTTC.

The rearrangement links TRBV19 to TRBJ1-1; D is unclear. The CDR3 totals 14 residues. CDR1 and CDR2 from the germline V gene are LNHDA and SQIVND (reference sequence). V lost 10 bases and J 1 base, leaving 16 bases between the germline ends. CDR3 in amino acids: CATQTGDANTEAFF. CDR3 coding DNA: TGTGCCACCCAGACGGGCGATGCGAACACTGAAGCTTTCTTT.

The genes are TRBV6-2 or TRBV6-3 and TRBJ2-1; D remains ambiguous. The CDR3 is 12 amino acids. Trimming removed 6 bases from V and 8 bases from J, with 11 bases in between. Germline V gives CDR1 MNHEY, CDR2 SVGEGT. The DNA of the CDR3 is TGTGCCAGCAGCCGTCTACCCCATGAGCAGTTCTTC. Its translation is CASSRLPHEQFF.

J is TRBJ2-1 and V is TRBV24-1; D is unresolved. Deletions cut 5 bases from V and 8 bases from J, with 12 bases between. This CDR3 comprises 13 residues. Germline loops: CDR1 KGHDR, CDR2 SFDVKD. The CDR3 reads CATSAPPLDEQFF. Here the CDR3 DNA reads TGTGCCACCAGTGCCCCCCCTCTTGATGAGCAGTTCTTC.

The chain employs TRBV5-1 and TRBJ1-4, with 7 bases matching TRBD1. V was pared by 4 bases and J by 7 bases, with 7 bases of the junction left unmatched. Per the germline V gene, CDR1 is SGHRS and CDR2 is YFSETQ. There are 14 residues in the CDR3. CDR3: CASSPEGQAEKLFF. CDR3 DNA sequence: TGCGCCAGCAGCCCTGAAGGACAGGCTGAAAAACTGTTTTTT.

The chain employs TRBV5-4 and TRBJ2-2; 9 bases are a match to TRBD1. Germline values: CDR1 SGHNT, CDR2 YYREEE (reference sequence). V shed 4 bases, J shed 5 bases, and the junction held 6 bases outside the gene matches. The CDR3 is 15 amino acids. The CDR3 region is CASSPPGQGTGELFF. The CDR3 DNA is TGTGCCAGCAGCCCCCCCGGACAGGGGACCGGGGAGCTGTTTTTT.

The chain joins TRBV10-3 to TRBJ2-1; TRBD2 agrees at 13 bases. Germline lookup yields CDR1 ENHRY and CDR2 SYGVKD. The CDR3 has 16 residues. The trim removed 5 bases at V and 7 bases at J, leaving 8 bases unmatched. DNA for the CDR3: TGTGCCATCAGTAGCCGGACTAGCGGGAGATCGAATGAGCAGTTCTTC. The encoded protein is CAISSRTSGRSNEQFF.

This chain uses TRBV28 with TRBJ1-5; D not certain. This CDR3 is 20 amino acids long. Looked up from germline, CDR1 is MDHEN and CDR2 is SYDVKM. V lost 1 base, J lost 4 bases, and 26 bases lay in between. The CDR3 DNA follows: TGTGCCAGCAGTTTATTCCCCTTAAGCAAGGTATCCGGCCGGAATCAGCCCCAGCATTTT. The encoded protein is CASSLFPLSKVSGRNQPQHF.

The chain is built from TRBV4-1 and TRBJ2-7; unclear D gene. CDR1 and CDR2 from the germline V gene are MGHRA and YSYEKL. With 0 bases removed from V and 4 bases from J, the gap between germline ends came to 16 bases. The CDR3 runs to 16 residues. CDR3 in amino acids: CASSQDIDTGLYEQYF. The CDR3 region has the DNA TGCGCCAGCAGCCAAGATATAGACACTGGCTTGTACGAGCAGTACTTC.

This rearrangement joins TRBV5-1 to TRBJ1-6; weak D call: TRBD1 (5 bases). Per the germline V gene, CDR1 is SGHRS and CDR2 is YFSETQ. V gave up 2 bases and J gave up 6 bases, with 15 bases separating them. The CDR3 is made up of 16 amino acids. For the CDR3, the DNA is TGCGCCAGCAGCTTACCTCCGGGACCAGCTAATTCACCCCTCCACTTT. Encoded protein: CASSLPPGPANSPLHF.